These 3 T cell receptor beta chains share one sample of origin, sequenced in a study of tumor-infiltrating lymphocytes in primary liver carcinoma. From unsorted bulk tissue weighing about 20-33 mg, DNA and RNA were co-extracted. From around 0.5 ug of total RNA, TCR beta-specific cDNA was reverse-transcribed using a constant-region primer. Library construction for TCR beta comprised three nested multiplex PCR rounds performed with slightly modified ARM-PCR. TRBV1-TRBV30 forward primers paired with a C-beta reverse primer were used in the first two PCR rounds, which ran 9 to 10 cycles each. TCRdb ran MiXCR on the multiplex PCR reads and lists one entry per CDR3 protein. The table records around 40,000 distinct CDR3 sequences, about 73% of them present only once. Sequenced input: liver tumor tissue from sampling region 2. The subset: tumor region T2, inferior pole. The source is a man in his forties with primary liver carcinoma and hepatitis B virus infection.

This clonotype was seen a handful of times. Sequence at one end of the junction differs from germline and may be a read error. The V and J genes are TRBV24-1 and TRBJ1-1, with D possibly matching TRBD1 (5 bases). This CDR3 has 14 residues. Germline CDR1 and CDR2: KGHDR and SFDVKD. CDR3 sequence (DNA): TGTGTCACCCAAGATACCGGACAGAACACTGAAGCTTTCTTT. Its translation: CVTQDTGQNTEAFF.

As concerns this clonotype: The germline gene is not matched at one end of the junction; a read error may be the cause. Here the CDR3 reads CAGTLTNGTVQSF. CDR3 bases: TGTGCCGGCACCCTCACTAACGGGACTGTCCAGTCCTTC. The chain employs TRBV6-5 and TRBJ2-1, with D possibly being TRBD2 (6 bases). Per germline, CDR1 MNHEY and CDR2 SVGAGI. This CDR3 has 13 amino acids.

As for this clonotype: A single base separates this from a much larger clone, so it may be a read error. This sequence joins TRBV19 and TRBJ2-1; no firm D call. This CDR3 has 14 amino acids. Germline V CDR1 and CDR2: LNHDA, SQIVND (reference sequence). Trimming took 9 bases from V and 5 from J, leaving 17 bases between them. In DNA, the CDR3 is TGTGCCAGACAACTAAACCCCAATGACAATGAGCAGTTCTTC. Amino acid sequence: CARQLNPNDNEQFF.